The 19 T cell receptor beta chains reported below all come from one sample, sequenced in a study of T cell responses to AZD1222 COVID-19 vaccine. The assay was immunoSEQ multiplex PCR, and TCRdb's table has in-frame clones only and misses some. The repertoire holds roughly 50,000 clones, 75% to 90% seen once, with about 5.4% in the top ten. Specimen: peripheral blood, collected 28 days after the second AZD1222 dose. These receptors were obtained from an adult who received the AZD1222 COVID-19 vaccine.

This clone has just one count. CDR3 loop: CASSFGRGPMAYNEQFF. For the CDR3, the DNA is TGTGCCAGCAGTTTTGGCAGGGGGCCAATGGCCTACAATGAGCAGTTCTTC. The V gene is TRBV27, the J gene TRBJ2-1, with 8 bases matching TRBD1. The CDR3 extends over 17 amino acids. The junction had 9 bases not matched to a gene; V was cut back by 3 bases and J by 2 bases. Germline V gene sequence: CDR1 MNHEY, CDR2 SMNVEV (reference sequence).

This chain links TRBV5-8 with TRBJ1-2; D call uncertain. Germline CDR1 and CDR2: SGHTS and YDEGEE. V was pared by 4 bases and J by 4 bases, with 14 bases between. The CDR3 has 14 amino acids. The CDR3 nucleotides are TGTGCCAGCAGCACAAGGGCGAGGGCCTATGGCTACACCTTC. It translates to CASSTRARAYGYTF.

The chain has TRBV20-1 and TRBJ2-2, with a possible D match to TRBD2 (5 bases). Looked up from germline, CDR1 is DFQATT and CDR2 is SNEGSKA (reference sequence). The CDR3 has 11 residues. Trimming pared 6 bases from V and 5 bases from J, leaving 7 bases between. CDR3 in amino acids: CSARETGELFF. In DNA, the CDR3 is TGCAGTGCAAGGGAGACCGGGGAGCTGTTTTTT.

This clone was observed a handful of times. This chain joins TRBV19 and TRBJ1-4, with 7 bases lining up with TRBD1. The CDR3 sequence is 13 residues long. The germline V gene has CDR1 LNHDA and CDR2 SQIVND (reference sequence). V shed 7 bases, J shed 6 bases, and the junction held 5 bases outside the gene matches. CDR3 loop: CASTGTDYEKLFF. The CDR3 coding sequence is TGTGCCAGTACCGGGACAGACTATGAAAAACTGTTTTTT.

The J gene is TRBJ1-2, the V gene TRBV29-1; no clear D gene. Trimming took off 4 bases at V and 6 bases at J, with 12 bases between the two ends. This CDR3 contains 12 residues. Germline V CDR1 and CDR2: SQVTM, ANQGSEA. CDR3: CSVARFTDGYTF. DNA of the CDR3: TGCAGCGTTGCTCGGTTTACCGATGGCTACACCTTC.

The CDR3: CASRPDRVLNEQYF. The CDR3, as DNA: TGTGCCAGCAGACCGGACAGGGTCCTGAACGAGCAGTACTTC. The chain is built from TRBV27 and TRBJ2-7; TRBD1 matches at 8 bases. This CDR3 has 14 amino acids. CDR1 is MNHEY and CDR2 is SMNVEV in the germline V gene (reference sequence). The V segment lost 6 bases and the J segment 5 bases; nucleotides outside the gene matches: 9.

The chain combines TRBV6-6 with TRBJ2-7; 8 positions match TRBD2. V was pared by 5 bases and J by 3 bases, with 9 bases of the junction left unmatched. This CDR3 comprises 15 residues. Germline assignment: CDR1 MNHNY and CDR2 SVGAGI (reference sequence). CDR3 coding DNA: TGTGCCAGCAGTAACCCGGGACTAGGGAACTACGAGCAGTACTTC. Its translation is CASSNPGLGNYEQYF.

The table lists this clone with a count of one. CDR3 bases: TGCGCCAGCAGCTTCAGCGGGGTCCCAGATACGCAGTATTTT. It specifies CASSFSGVPDTQYF. This chain links TRBV5-1 with TRBJ2-3; 7 positions match TRBD2. This CDR3 is built from 14 residues. The V gene end was trimmed by 2 bases and the J gene end by 4 bases; junction bases not matched to a gene: 4. Germline lookup yields CDR1 SGHRS and CDR2 YFSETQ.

The genes are TRBV6-1 and TRBJ2-3; D is undetermined. This CDR3 comprises 13 residues. V was pared by 1 base and J by 5 bases, with 7 bases between. The V gene's germline CDR1 is MNHNS and CDR2 SASEGT. CDR3 coding DNA: TGTGCCAGCAGTGAAGTATCTGTAGATACGCAGTATTTT. Its translation: CASSEVSVDTQYF.

The chain links TRBV7-2 to TRBJ1-6; D is undetermined. Germline CDR1 and CDR2: SGHTA and FQGNSA. V gave up 1 base and J gave up 5 bases, with 9 bases separating them. The CDR3 is 15 residues long. The chain's CDR3 is CASSLVAGDNSPLHF. For the CDR3, the DNA is TGTGCCAGCAGCTTAGTGGCAGGAGATAATTCACCCCTCCACTTT.

The J gene is TRBJ2-1, the V gene TRBV19; 11 positions match TRBD2. The V gene's germline CDR1 is LNHDA and CDR2 SQIVND (reference sequence). Trimming took 11 bases from V and 4 from J; bases not matched to a gene: 10. This CDR3 comprises 15 residues. This CDR3 reads CAVSGLAGDYNEQFF. The CDR3, as DNA: TGTGCCGTGAGCGGACTAGCGGGTGATTACAATGAGCAGTTCTTC.

The chain employs TRBV11-2 and TRBJ2-3; 8 bases match TRBD1. The CDR3 is 15 amino acids. V shed 1 base, J shed 4 bases, and the junction held 4 bases outside the gene matches. Germline V CDR1 and CDR2: SGHAT, FQNNGV. The CDR3 here is CASSLGQGYADTQYF. DNA of the CDR3: TGTGCCAGCAGCTTAGGACAGGGGTATGCAGATACGCAGTATTTT.

The chain carries TRBV27 and TRBJ2-7; TRBD2 is a possible D gene (5 bases). This CDR3 comprises 15 residues. Germline V gene lookup returns CDR1 MNHEY and CDR2 SMNVEV (reference sequence). The V end was cut by 3 bases, the J end by 4 bases, with 16 bases between. CDR3 residues: CASSLTIEGPYEQYF. The CDR3, as DNA: TGTGCCAGCAGTTTGACAATCGAGGGCCCGTACGAGCAGTACTTC.

This clone has more than one count but fewer than ten. This chain connects TRBV7-2 to TRBJ2-5, with 7 bases fitting TRBD2. The V and J ends lost 3 bases and 4 bases, in that order; junction bases with no gene match: 8. The CDR3 has 15 residues. CDR1 is SGHTA, CDR2 FQGNSA, per germline. The CDR3 sequence: CASSFRASGGETQYF. The CDR3, as DNA: TGTGCCAGCAGCTTCAGGGCTAGCGGTGGAGAGACCCAGTACTTC.

V and J are TRBV29-1 and TRBJ2-1, with a tentative D call TRBD2 (6 bases). Germline CDR1 SQVTM, CDR2 ANQGSEA. This CDR3 has 15 residues. Trimming removed 6 bases from V and 1 base from J, with 16 bases in between. The CDR3 sequence is CSVEPGLKSYNEQFF. The CDR3 nucleotides read TGCAGCGTGGAACCGGGACTCAAATCCTACAATGAGCAGTTCTTC.

V and J are TRBV7-9 and TRBJ2-2; possible D gene TRBD1, 6 bases. This CDR3 is 14 amino acids long. The germline V gene has CDR1 SEHNR and CDR2 FQNEAQ (reference sequence). V was cut by 5 bases and J by 3 bases, with 10 bases left in between. The CDR3 loop is CASSRGQYTGELFF. CDR3 sequence (DNA): TGTGCCAGCAGCCGCGGACAGTACACCGGGGAGCTGTTTTTT. Together with reference TRBV7-9 and TRBJ2-2, the CDR3 gives the full variable domain: DTGVSQNPRHKITKRGQNVTFRCDPISEHNRLYWYRQTLGQGPEFLTYFQNEAQLEKSRLLSDRFSAERPKGSFSTLEIQRTEQGDSAMYLCASSRGQYTGELFFGEGSRLTVL.

This rearrangement joins TRBV3-1 (or the pseudogene TRBV3-2) to TRBJ2-7; D is ambiguous. This CDR3 region has 15 residues. In germline, CDR1 is LGHDT, CDR2 YNNKEL (reference sequence). Trimming cost V 0 bases and J 0 bases, with 9 bases left between them. The CDR3 sequence is CASSQDLARSYEQYF. CDR3 bases: TGTGCCAGCAGCCAAGATTTGGCGCGCTCCTACGAGCAGTACTTC.

This chain connects TRBV6-5 to TRBJ2-1; 7 nucleotides match TRBD1. CDR1 and CDR2 from the germline V gene are MNHEY and SVGAGI. The CDR3 runs to 14 residues. V gave up 6 bases and J gave up 0 bases; unmatched junction bases: 2. The CDR3 loop is CASRTGYSYNEQFF. CDR3 nucleotide sequence: TGTGCCAGCAGGACAGGGTACTCCTACAATGAGCAGTTCTTC.

The chain recombines TRBV29-1 with TRBJ2-5, with a weak D call TRBD2 (6 bases). Germline CDR1 reads SQVTM; CDR2 reads ANQGSEA. The CDR3 is 14 amino acids. Deletions cut 4 bases from V and 4 bases from J, with 16 bases between. CDR3 in DNA: TGCAGCGTTGGACCAGCGGGCCAGGGAGAGACCCAGTACTTC. As protein: CSVGPAGQGETQYF. Supplemented by reference TRBV29-1 and TRBJ2-5, the full variable domain reads SAVISQKPSRDICQRGTSLTIQCQVDSQVTMMFWYRQQPGQSLTLIATANQGSEATYESGFVIDKFPISRPNLTFSTLTVSNMSPEDSSIYLCSVGPAGQGETQYFGPGTRLLVL.